One TCR beta chain is described in this entry. Ten or more counts support this clonotype. Which antigen it targets is not known. No per-base quality is available; no much larger clone lies one base away. The source of the sample is a study of T cells in Graves' hyperthyroidism and ophthalmopathy (dated by TCRdb to about 2019). The study in broad terms: Peripheral blood was sampled at the time of initial diagnosis, prior to any treatment. For training and testing, the 100 or so patients in the discovery cohort were randomly divided in a 7:3 ratio. Following sampling, methimazole starting at 30 mg daily was given to hyperthyroidism patients, and high-dose intravenous methylprednisolone was given to ophthalmopathy patients. An independent validation cohort of around 19 hyperthyroidism patients and 17 patients who later progressed to ophthalmopathy tested prospective prediction of ophthalmopathy. To identify distinguishing TCR V-J signatures, a discovery cohort of 100 patients was used, comprising 43 with Graves' ophthalmopathy and 57 with stable Graves' hyperthyroidism. The paper describes TCR Vbeta CDR3 sequencing of roughly 130 peripheral blood samples, made up of roughly 45 ophthalmopathy patients, 70 to 75 hyperthyroidism patients and roughly 17 progressor patients. The study also compared thyroid tissue and blood T-cell repertoires from a handful of Graves' hyperthyroidism patients. General findings and caveats noted by the study authors: Most expanded thyroid clonotypes (frequency above 0.001) were also found in blood, which suggests that blood repertoires may mirror thyroid immune responses. Sample size was not statistically predetermined, and investigators were not blinded to group allocation. In cross-validation, a model built on a 13 V-J signature told ophthalmopathy apart from stable hyperthyroidism with over 85% sensitivity and roughly 81% specificity, and in testing the same model reached 80%/75%. In validation, the model predicted progression to ophthalmopathy a median of about 5.9 months before onset, with around 70% sensitivity and 72.22% specificity.

The TCR beta CDR3 regions were amplified from RNA transcripts. The TCR CDR3 was subjected to a first round of RT-PCR using the HTBI primer set and the Qiagen OneStep RT-PCR kit. Libraries were constructed in a second round of multiplex PCR, after which size selection and purification were performed. Libraries were sequenced paired-end with 100 bp reads on an Illumina HiSeq2000. In the paper's pipeline: SOAPnuke was used to process the raw data, throwing out any read that contained adapters or uncalled bases, had a mean Phred below 15, or lacked an exact constant-primer or identifier match. High-quality paired reads were merged using COPE v1.2.5, and each unique nucleotide sequence was defined as a clonotype. MiTCR v1.1 was used to align the clonotypes against IMGT TRBV, TRBD and TRBJ reference segments. The analysis was restricted to V-J combinations with a frequency above 0.0001, which together covered just over 99% of the repertoires. A TCS score was defined as the ratio between F50 (clonal expansion) and ExV (chaos), using BLOSUM62-based TCRdist between CDR3 peptides within each V-J. Welch's t-statistics and random forest reduced roughly 530 V-J features to around 14, which were used in a naive Bayes classifier (R e1071). TCRdb reran the public reads through fastp at Q25 and MiXCR, keeping productive beta chains. Each entry is one CDR3 protein sequence, shown with its most common DNA and genes. TCRdb's processing, not the study's, gives the V and J calls here. In all, the sample holds about 510,000 distinct CDR3 sequences, and about 15% of those were seen once. The ten largest account for more than 11% of the sample.

Stable Graves' hyperthyroidism was defined as the absence of progression to ophthalmopathy over 18 months of follow-up. The hyperthyroidism patients were between 18 and 65 years old and newly diagnosed, with a disease duration of less than 2 months. Patients with uncontrolled infections, other autoimmune diseases, pregnancy or lactation were excluded. Clinical symptoms, serum thyroxine and TRAb, thyroid ultrasound, and orbital computed tomography formed the basis for the diagnoses. PBMCs were isolated from 10 ml of fresh peripheral blood by Ficoll-Paque density gradient centrifugation. Trizol reagent was used to extract total RNA, and RNA quality was then checked on an Agilent 2100 Bioanalyzer. This receptor was taken from a woman aged 35 to 49 with Graves' hyperthyroidism. Sequencing used blood.

The sequenced DNA: TGTGCCAGCAGCTTTTCCTCTGTGGCGGGCGGCACAGATACGCAGTATTTT. Its translation reads: CASSFSSVAGGTDTQYF. Recombination linked TRBV11-2 to TRBJ2-3, with TRBD2 perhaps the D gene, on 5 matching bases. From the cysteine through the phenylalanine, the CDR3 covers 17 amino acids. The kept DNA is CDR3 alone, 51 bases in frame from the first base. CDR1 and CDR2, per the germline V gene, are SGHAT and FQNNGV. The trim is 3 bases for V and 1 base for J, with a gap of 17 bases between the germline ends. The full variable domain, with segments outside the CDR3 supplied by the reference TRBV11-2 and TRBJ2-3 proteins, appears as EAGVAQSPRYKIIEKRQSVAFWCNPISGHATLYWYQQILGQGPKLLIQFQNNGVVDDSQLPKDRFSAERLKGVDSTLKIQPAKLEDSAVYLCASSFSSVAGGTDTQYFGPGTRLTVL.